The 31 T cell receptor beta chains given below trace back to one sample, sequenced in a study of T-cell memory formation after mild COVID-19. One entry per CDR3 protein results from TCRdb running MiXCR on the 5' RACE reads. The table records just under 150,000 distinct CDR3 sequences, 5.5% to 7% of them present only once. The sample was PBMCs or a T cell subset sorted from them (not recorded which). These receptors originate from an adult woman who had mild COVID-19 (a few samples of this study predate the infection). Cell type and time point are not known.

This clonotype occurred many times. This chain joins TRBV7-2 and TRBJ2-1; 10 positions agree with TRBD2. CDR3 length: 17 residues. V lost 3 bases, J lost 7 bases, and 12 bases stayed unmatched. Germline values: CDR1 SGHTA, CDR2 FQGNSA. CDR3 nucleotides: TGTGCCAGCAGCTTTGGGAGAGCGGGAGGGCTTATAAATGAGCAGTTCTTC. Translation: CASSFGRAGGLINEQFF.

This clonotype has at least ten counts. J is TRBJ2-1 and V is TRBV4-3; 10 bases match TRBD2. Germline assignment: CDR1 LGHNA and CDR2 YSLEER. With V trimmed by 3 bases and J by 8 bases, 16 bases remained unmatched. This CDR3 has 18 residues. The CDR3 sequence is CASSHQLAGLASLHEQFF. CDR3 sequence (DNA): TGCGCCAGCAGCCATCAACTAGCGGGACTAGCGAGCCTCCATGAGCAGTTCTTC.

There are a few counts of this clonotype. The chain recombines TRBV20-1 with TRBJ2-1; 10 bases line up with TRBD2. Trimming took 0 bases from V and 6 from J; bases not matched to a gene: 17. The CDR3 runs to 19 residues. The germline V gene encodes CDR1 DFQATT and CDR2 SNEGSKA (reference sequence). The CDR3 nucleotides read TGCAGTGCTAGAGATCTGCTAGCGGGAGCTGGGTTAGACTTCAATGAGCAGTTCTTC. Translated, it gives CSARDLLAGAGLDFNEQFF.

In its sample, this clonotype was seen many times. The V call is TRBV7-2, the J call TRBJ2-5; D is possibly TRBD1 (5 bases). The germline V gene encodes CDR1 SGHTA and CDR2 FQGNSA. The V end was cut by 6 bases, the J end by 1 base, with 12 bases between. There are 14 residues in the CDR3. The CDR3 sequence is CASSGALFQETQYF. CDR3 nucleotides: TGTGCCAGCAGTGGGGCCCTTTTCCAAGAGACCCAGTACTTC.

This clonotype has at least ten counts. DNA for the CDR3: TGTGCCAGCAGACCTCTTGGGAGCCAAGAGACCCAGTACTTC. It specifies CASRPLGSQETQYF. J is TRBJ2-5 and V is TRBV11-2; tentatively, D is TRBD2 (5 bases). The germline V and J ends were trimmed by 6 bases and 1 base, with 12 bases remaining between them. The CDR3 is 14 residues long. The germline V gene encodes CDR1 SGHAT and CDR2 FQNNGV.

This clonotype was seen ten or more times. V usage is TRBV12-3 or TRBV12-4 and J usage is TRBJ2-1; D may correspond to TRBD1 or TRBD2 (5 bases each). CDR3 size: 13 residues. V was pared by 7 bases and J by 15 bases, with 22 bases between. The CDR3 here is CASTLGARGPPFF. The CDR3 DNA follows: TGTGCCAGCACCCTCGGGGCCCGGGGCCCCCCGTTCTTC.

This clonotype appeared many times. The gene calls are TRBV2 and TRBJ2-7; 8 bases map to TRBD1. The germline V gene encodes CDR1 SNHLY and CDR2 FYNNEI. J lost 2 bases, V lost 7 bases, and 7 bases had no gene match. This CDR3 comprises 14 residues. CDR3 region: CASNRQGLPYEQYF. CDR3 nucleotide sequence: TGTGCCAGCAACCGACAGGGGCTACCCTACGAGCAGTACTTC.

This clonotype occurred a few times. The chain combines TRBV5-1 with TRBJ2-3, with D possibly being TRBD1 (5 bases). Trimming cost V 5 bases and J 5 bases, with 15 bases left between them. From germline, CDR1 is SGHRS and CDR2 YFSETQ. The CDR3 totals 14 residues. CDR3 bases: TGCGCCAGCAGAGCCGCCCCCCAGGGAGATACGCAGTATTTT. This codes for CASRAAPQGDTQYF.

Only one count was recorded for this clonotype. This chain links TRBV4-3 with TRBJ2-1; D is perhaps TRBD1 or TRBD2 (5 bases each). This CDR3 has 16 residues. From germline, CDR1 is LGHNA and CDR2 YSLEER. The V and J ends lost 3 bases and 0 bases respectively, with 12 bases between them. The CDR3 is CASSHRGFPSYNEQFF. CDR3 bases: TGCGCCAGCAGCCACCGGGGCTTCCCCTCCTACAATGAGCAGTTCTTC.

This clonotype was picked up many times. The chain joins TRBV7-3 to TRBJ1-6; 8 bases line up with TRBD1. Germline trimming cut 5 bases from V and 8 bases from J; bases unmatched to any gene: 2. The CDR3 extends over 13 amino acids. CDR1 and CDR2 (germline): SGHTA, FQGTGA. The CDR3 is CASSTTGDSPLHF. CDR3 in DNA: TGTGCCAGCAGCACGACAGGGGATTCACCCCTCCACTTT.

This clonotype was detected many times. This chain uses TRBV20-1 with TRBJ2-1, with 8 bases fitting TRBD1. This CDR3 has 16 residues. Germline CDR1 DFQATT, CDR2 SNEGSKA (reference sequence). The J segment lost 4 bases and the V segment lost 0 bases, leaving 8 bases of the junction unmatched. CDR3 region: CSARDEQGARYNEQFF. Written as DNA, the CDR3 is TGCAGTGCTAGAGATGAGCAGGGGGCCCGATACAATGAGCAGTTCTTC.

Ten or more counts support this clonotype. The rearrangement links TRBV5-1 to TRBJ2-7; TRBD1 matches 7 bases. Germline values: CDR1 SGHRS, CDR2 YFSETQ. The CDR3 has 21 amino acids. V was pared by 1 base and J by 5 bases, with 27 bases of the junction left unmatched. This CDR3 reads CASSLKIRWTWENRGTHEQYF. The DNA of the CDR3 is TGCGCCAGCAGCTTGAAAATTCGGTGGACGTGGGAGAACAGGGGAACCCACGAGCAGTACTTC.

This clonotype has at least ten counts. The chain couples TRBV7-9 to TRBJ1-5; perhaps TRBD1 as D (6 bases). CDR1 and CDR2 from the germline V gene are SEHNR and FQNEAQ (reference sequence). The CDR3 contains 15 residues. Trimming shortened V by 5 bases and J by 2 bases, and 13 bases separated the two germline ends. The DNA for the CDR3 is TGTGCCAGCAGCGAAACGACAGGCGGCAATCAGCCCCAGCATTTT. Protein sequence: CASSETTGGNQPQHF. Full variable domain (outside the CDR3, taken from reference TRBV7-9 and TRBJ1-5): DTGVSQNPRHKITKRGQNVTFRCDPISEHNRLYWYRQTLGQGPEFLTYFQNEAQLEKSRLLSDRFSAERPKGSFSTLEIQRTEQGDSAMYLCASSETTGGNQPQHFGDGTRLSIL.

This clonotype was recorded many times. V usage is TRBV6-6 and J usage is TRBJ2-7; D is undetermined. CDR3 length equals 14 residues. Germline-derived CDR1 and CDR2 are MNHNY and SVGAGI (reference sequence). Trimming stripped 4 bases from V and 3 bases from J, with 13 bases between. CDR3 sequence: CASSFAIVLYEQYF. The CDR3 bases are TGTGCCAGCAGTTTTGCCATAGTCCTCTACGAGCAGTACTTC.

In this sample, this clonotype turned up many times. This rearrangement joins TRBV5-5 to TRBJ2-2; D remains unclear. The CDR3 is made up of 12 amino acids. Trimming pared 4 bases from V and 8 bases from J, leaving 9 bases between. The germline V gene has CDR1 SGHKS and CDR2 YYEKEE (reference sequence). DNA for the CDR3: TGTGCCAGCAGCAACACCGCGGGGGAGCTGTTTTTT. Encoded protein: CASSNTAGELFF.

This clonotype has more than one count but fewer than ten. This sequence joins TRBV18 and TRBJ2-7; either TRBD1 or TRBD2 may supply D (5 bases each). Germline lookup yields CDR1 KGHSH and CDR2 LQKENI. This CDR3 is 14 amino acids long. V was trimmed by 3 bases and J by 2 bases, leaving 11 bases between them. CDR3 coding DNA: TGTGCCAGCTCACCCCCGGGACGCCCCTACGAGCAGTACTTC. As protein: CASSPPGRPYEQYF.

This clonotype was counted many times. This rearrangement joins TRBV11-2 to TRBJ2-1; tentatively, D is TRBD2 (6 bases). CDR3 length: 16 residues. Germline CDR1 and CDR2: SGHAT and FQNNGV. Trimming took 2 bases from V and 2 from J, leaving 13 bases between them. The CDR3 loop reads CASSLIAGSPYNEQFF. CDR3 in DNA: TGTGCCAGCAGCTTAATTGCGGGGAGTCCCTACAATGAGCAGTTCTTC. The full variable domain, with the rest looked up from reference TRBV11-2 and TRBJ2-1, is EAGVAQSPRYKIIEKRQSVAFWCNPISGHATLYWYQQILGQGPKLLIQFQNNGVVDDSQLPKDRFSAERLKGVDSTLKIQPAKLEDSAVYLCASSLIAGSPYNEQFFGPGTRLTVL.

This clonotype occurred many times. This chain uses TRBV7-8 with TRBJ1-1, with 8 bases identical to TRBD1. The germline V gene has CDR1 SGHVS and CDR2 FQNEAQ. CDR3 length equals 14 residues. V dropped 3 bases and J dropped 5; count of bases not matched to a gene: 5. The CDR3 is CASSFTGGGTEAFF. CDR3 DNA: TGTGCCAGCAGCTTTACAGGGGGGGGTACTGAAGCTTTCTTT.

This clonotype was found a few times. A much larger clonotype is one base distant, so this may be a read error. The chain employs TRBV3-1 and TRBJ2-7; 8 nucleotides agree with TRBD1. This CDR3 region has 13 residues. Germline assignment: CDR1 LGHDT and CDR2 YNNKEL (reference sequence). After removal of 4 bases from V and 3 bases from J, the junction contained 2 bases not matched to a gene. The CDR3 DNA reads TGTGCCAGCAGCCTTACAGGGGGCTACGAGCAGTACTTC. As protein: CASSLTGGYEQYF.

This clonotype was found many times. The V call is TRBV18, the J call TRBJ2-1; 14 nucleotides align to TRBD2. J gave up 5 bases and V 0 bases, and 0 bases lay outside the gene matches. Germline V lookup: CDR1 KGHSH, CDR2 LQKENI. This CDR3 is built from 16 residues. The CDR3 DNA sequence: TGTGCCAGCTCACCACCGGGACTAGCGGGGGACAATGAGCAGTTCTTC. The encoded protein is CASSPPGLAGDNEQFF.

This clonotype was picked up many times. V usage is TRBV5-1 and J usage is TRBJ1-1; no clear D gene. CDR3 size: 13 residues. Per the germline V gene, CDR1 is SGHRS and CDR2 is YFSETQ. Trimming removed 0 bases from V and 9 bases from J, with 12 bases in between. The CDR3 sequence is CASSLGTLGKAFF. The CDR3 bases are TGCGCCAGCAGCTTGGGGACGCTCGGGAAAGCTTTCTTT.

Many counts were recorded for this clonotype. The V call is TRBV4-1, the J call TRBJ2-2; TRBD2 agrees at 12 bases. The germline V gene encodes CDR1 MGHRA and CDR2 YSYEKL. Trimming at V came to 3 bases and at J to 4 bases, leaving 9 bases not matched to a gene. The CDR3 sequence is 18 residues long. CDR3 residues: CASSHGLAGIPGTGELFF. The CDR3 DNA sequence: TGCGCCAGCAGCCACGGACTAGCGGGGATTCCGGGCACCGGGGAGCTGTTTTTT.

Many counts were recorded for this clonotype. The chain recombines TRBV27 with TRBJ1-6; 7 positions agree with TRBD1. Germline assignment: CDR1 MNHEY and CDR2 SMNVEV (reference sequence). V lost 3 bases to trimming and J lost 10 bases; unmatched junction nucleotides: 6. This CDR3 spans 14 amino acids. The CDR3 DNA is TGTGCCAGCAGTTTTGCGACAGGGAAATCACCCCTCCACTTT. This codes for CASSFATGKSPLHF.

The chain combines TRBV12-3 or TRBV12-4 with TRBJ2-3; weak D call: TRBD2 (5 bases). The CDR3 contains 14 residues. With 2 bases removed from V and 3 bases from J, the gap between germline ends came to 9 bases. This CDR3 is CASSLRGQTDTQYF. The CDR3 nucleotides are TGTGCCAGCAGTTTACGGGGTCAGACAGATACGCAGTATTTT.

This rearrangement joins TRBV2 to TRBJ2-1; D gene unclear. The germline V and J ends were trimmed by 2 bases and 10 bases, with 12 bases remaining between them. CDR1 and CDR2 (germline): SNHLY, FYNNEI. The CDR3 runs to 13 residues. Written as DNA, the CDR3 is TGTGCCAGCAGTGAATGGGCAACTTCCGAGCAGTTCTTC. It translates to CASSEWATSEQFF.

The chain recombines TRBV3-1 with TRBJ2-1; 8 bases fit TRBD1. Germline V gene sequence: CDR1 LGHDT, CDR2 YNNKEL (reference sequence). V trimming: 4 bases; J trimming: 4 bases; junction bases outside the gene matches: 6. CDR3 length: 15 residues. The CDR3 DNA sequence: TGTGCCAGCAGCCGACCCGGACAGGGTTACAATGAGCAGTTCTTC. Protein product: CASSRPGQGYNEQFF.

This chain connects TRBV3-1 to TRBJ2-3; 7 bases are shared with TRBD2. V shed 0 bases and J 0 bases; nucleotides not matched to a gene: 6. The CDR3 consists of 17 residues. Germline V gene sequence: CDR1 LGHDT, CDR2 YNNKEL (reference sequence). The CDR3 is CASSQEWGGHSTDTQYF. Written as DNA, the CDR3 is TGTGCCAGCAGCCAAGAATGGGGAGGGCACAGCACAGATACGCAGTATTTT.

This clonotype was detected only a few times. The V gene is TRBV20-1, the J gene TRBJ1-1; no reliable D call. The V and J ends lost 6 bases and 7 bases respectively, with 15 bases between them. CDR3 size: 12 residues. Per germline, CDR1 DFQATT and CDR2 SNEGSKA (reference sequence). CDR3: CSAYGRALEAFF. CDR3 sequence (DNA): TGCAGTGCCTACGGCCGAGCGCTTGAAGCTTTCTTT.

The sample holds many counts of this clonotype. This chain joins TRBV5-5 and TRBJ1-5; unclear D gene. The CDR3 totals 14 residues. Germline CDR1 reads SGHKS; CDR2 reads YYEKEE (reference sequence). V was cut by 4 bases and J by 4 bases, with 12 bases left in between. The CDR3 region has the DNA TGTGCCAGCAGCGTCGGCCGGGGTAATCAGCCCCAGCATTTT. Translating gives CASSVGRGNQPQHF.

This clonotype was detected only a few times. This chain joins TRBV20-1 and TRBJ2-1; D ambiguous. The germline V gene encodes CDR1 DFQATT and CDR2 SNEGSKA (reference sequence). V was cut by 0 bases and J by 0 bases, with 9 bases left in between. The CDR3 extends over 15 amino acids. CDR3 sequence reads: CSARDLTSSYNEQFF. CDR3 DNA: TGCAGTGCTAGAGATCTAACCAGCTCCTACAATGAGCAGTTCTTC.

This clonotype was seen a handful of times. The rearrangement uses TRBV5-1 and TRBJ2-7; the D is unclear. Trimming took off 1 base at V and 2 bases at J, with 13 bases between the two ends. CDR3 length: 15 amino acids. Per the germline V gene, CDR1 is SGHRS and CDR2 is YFSETQ. The CDR3 DNA reads as TGCGCCAGCAGCTTGTCACCAGAAGGAACCTACGAGCAGTACTTC. It codes for CASSLSPEGTYEQYF.